This TCR beta chain was observed in a study of beta chain features in type 1 diabetes. About the study: Analysis included around 110,000,000 sorted cells drawn from all samples.

There was one heparinised blood draw per donor, averaging about 116 mL. The study, taken as a whole, reports: Patients with Type 1 diabetes showed moderately but significantly shorter TCRB CDR3s in all four CD4+ subsets.

cDNA synthesis used the whole RNA isolate, giving expressed TCRB sequences. Generated by immunoSEQ multiplex PCR, the TCRdb table keeps only in-frame clones and is missing some. Of roughly 160,000 clones in the sample, approximately 9% were seen once. The CDR3 contains 14 residues. CDR1 is SGHAT and CDR2 is FQNNGV in the germline V gene. The trim removed 5 bases at V and 5 bases at J, leaving 3 bases unmatched. In this sample, this clone turned up a few times. The antigen is undetermined. V usage is TRBV11-2 and J usage is TRBJ2-1; 10 bases agree with TRBD1. The sequence derives from a woman under 30 with type 1 diabetes. Sequenced sample: central memory CD4+ T cells from blood. The CDR3 DNA is TGTGCCAGCAGCGTGGACAGGGGGGACAATGAGCAGTTCTTC. Residues: CASSVDRGDNEQFF.